The 22 T cell receptor beta chains listed next were all sequenced from one sample in a study of Ad26.COV2.S vaccination and SARS-CoV-2 variants. Treatment indicated: 15 to 20 received Ad26.COV2.S at low or high dose, single or two shots; about 5 received placebo; per-sample allocation not given. Samples analyzed were those drawn on day 63 after the first vaccine or placebo injection. Sequenced by immunoSEQ multiplex PCR; TCRdb stores in-frame clones only, minus some. Of about 380,000 clones listed, roughly four fifths are singletons. The specimen was peripheral blood, collected in a trial of Ad26.COV2.S vaccine versus placebo. The receptors shown here come from a person between 18 and 60 years old who received the Ad26.COV2.S COVID-19 vaccine or a placebo.

V usage is TRBV20-1 and J usage is TRBJ2-1; 7 nucleotides agree with TRBD1. CDR1 is DFQATT and CDR2 is SNEGSKA in the germline V gene (reference sequence). V shed 6 bases, J shed 4 bases, and the junction held 15 bases outside the gene matches. This CDR3 is 16 amino acids long. CDR3 amino acids: CSASPGTPGGYNEQFF. CDR3 nucleotide sequence: TGCAGTGCGAGTCCCGGGACCCCAGGGGGTTACAATGAGCAGTTCTTC.

This sequence joins TRBV4-3 and TRBJ1-3; D gene ambiguous. The length of the CDR3 is 16 residues. V lost 3 bases and J 4 bases, leaving 16 bases between the germline ends. Germline V gene data show CDR1 as LGHNA and CDR2 as YSLEER. The CDR3 sequence: CASSHSGGRGGNTIYF. Here the CDR3 DNA reads TGCGCCAGCAGCCATTCTGGAGGGCGCGGCGGAAACACCATATATTTT.

The chain combines TRBV5-1 with TRBJ2-5; 9 nucleotides align to TRBD2. Germline V gives CDR1 SGHRS, CDR2 YFSETQ. The CDR3 has 16 residues. The V segment lost 0 bases and the J segment 1 base; nucleotides outside the gene matches: 4. CDR3 bases: TGCGCCAGCAGCTTGGGAGCGGGAGGACCCCAAGAGACCCAGTACTTC. Translated: CASSLGAGGPQETQYF.

This chain links TRBV5-6 with TRBJ2-5; tentative D call: TRBD1 (6 bases). V dropped 4 bases and J dropped 4 bases, with 14 bases sitting between them. The CDR3 has 14 amino acids. Germline loops: CDR1 SGHDT, CDR2 YYEEEE. CDR3 in DNA: TGTGCCAGCAGCGGAACAGGGATGGGAGAGACCCAGTACTTC. Encoded protein: CASSGTGMGETQYF.

The rearrangement joins TRBV4-1 to TRBJ2-3, with TRBD2 identical over 8 bases. Germline V gene lookup returns CDR1 MGHRA and CDR2 YSYEKL. The CDR3 runs 17 residues. With 1 base clipped from V and 5 bases from J, the junction kept 11 bases outside the gene matches. CDR3 amino acids: CASSQVLAGTRVDTQYF. The CDR3 DNA sequence: TGCGCCAGCAGCCAAGTGCTAGCCGGGACTAGAGTAGATACGCAGTATTTT.

The genes are TRBV5-4 and TRBJ2-7; D perhaps matches TRBD1 (8 bases). Deletions cut 3 bases from V and 7 bases from J, with 20 bases between. In germline, CDR1 is SGHNT, CDR2 YYREEE (reference sequence). The length of the CDR3 is 15 residues. The CDR3 region is CASSSRDRWGGEQYF. For the CDR3, the DNA is TGTGCCAGCAGCTCCCGGGACAGGTGGGGGGGAGAGCAGTACTTC.

This rearrangement joins TRBV19 to TRBJ1-1, with 8 bases identical to TRBD1. CDR3 length: 13 residues. Germline assignment: CDR1 LNHDA and CDR2 SQIVND (reference sequence). J lost 10 bases, V lost 6 bases, and 10 bases had no gene match. This chain's CDR3 is CASSQKDREGAFF. In DNA form, the CDR3 reads TGTGCCAGTAGCCAAAAGGACAGGGAAGGAGCTTTCTTT.

The J gene is TRBJ1-1, the V gene TRBV10-1; D remains unclear. CDR3 length: 13 residues. Trimming stripped 5 bases from V and 4 bases from J, with 11 bases between. Germline loops: CDR1 WNHNN, CDR2 SYGVQD (reference sequence). DNA for the CDR3: TGCGCCAGCAGTTCGGGTGCACGCACTGAAGCTTTCTTT. It translates to CASSSGARTEAFF.

This chain joins TRBV27 and TRBJ2-3, with TRBD1 matching over 9 bases. This CDR3 contains 15 residues. Germline lookup yields CDR1 MNHEY and CDR2 SMNVEV (reference sequence). Trimming at V came to 4 bases and at J to 2 bases, leaving 4 bases not matched to a gene. The CDR3 protein is CASSSGTGYTDTQYF. Here the CDR3 DNA reads TGTGCCAGCAGTTCGGGGACAGGGTACACAGATACGCAGTATTTT.

This clone has a handful of counts. The rearrangement uses TRBV2 and TRBJ2-1; 7 bases map to TRBD2. Germline CDR1 reads SNHLY; CDR2 reads FYNNEI. This CDR3 comprises 14 residues. J was trimmed by 10 bases and V by 5 bases; bases with no gene match: 11. CDR3 sequence reads: CASSTWTGEGEQFF. The CDR3 DNA reads as TGTGCCAGCAGTACTTGGACGGGGGAGGGGGAGCAGTTCTTC.

The chain carries TRBV7-9 and TRBJ1-2, with a weak D call TRBD1 (5 bases). CDR3 size: 13 residues. V shed 5 bases and J shed 8 bases, with 15 bases lying between them. The V gene's germline CDR1 is SEHNR and CDR2 FQNEAQ (reference sequence). The CDR3 DNA reads as TGTGCCAGCAGCCTTTACCGGGGGGGAGGCTACACCTTC. It translates to CASSLYRGGGYTF.

The V gene is TRBV29-1, the J gene TRBJ1-2, with D hard to call. CDR3 size: 13 residues. In germline, CDR1 is SQVTM, CDR2 ANQGSEA. Trimming left V 1 base short and J 2 bases short, with 8 bases between. The CDR3 nucleotides read TGCAGCGTTGAAGTCATAGCCAACTATGGCTACACCTTC. It codes for CSVEVIANYGYTF.

The chain employs TRBV12-3 or TRBV12-4 and TRBJ2-1; the D is unclear. The ends were cut back, 2 bases at V and 6 bases at J, with 5 bases in the middle. CDR3 size: 12 residues. CDR3 residues: CASSLRGNEQFF. Written as DNA, the CDR3 is TGTGCCAGCAGTTTACGCGGCAATGAGCAGTTCTTC.

Only one count was recorded for this clone. The V gene is TRBV3-1 (or the pseudogene TRBV3-2), the J gene TRBJ2-5; no definite D call. Trimming pared 1 base from V and 0 bases from J, leaving 9 bases between. Germline CDR1 is LGHDT and CDR2 is YNNKEL (reference sequence). This CDR3 region has 15 residues. CDR3 protein: CASSQGVGYQETQYF. CDR3 sequence (DNA): TGTGCCAGCAGCCAAGGTGTGGGTTACCAAGAGACCCAGTACTTC.

The chain has TRBV9 and TRBJ2-5; 9 bases are shared with TRBD1. CDR1 SGDLS and CDR2 YYNGEE come from the germline V gene. Unmatched junction bases numbered 6, after V lost 6 bases and J lost 3 bases. The CDR3 is 14 amino acids. The CDR3 is CASNTGGYKETQYF. The CDR3 DNA sequence: TGTGCCAGCAATACAGGGGGCTACAAAGAGACCCAGTACTTC.

The chain combines TRBV2 with TRBJ2-7; no clear D. Germline assignment: CDR1 SNHLY and CDR2 FYNNEI. Trimming pared 8 bases from V and 4 bases from J, leaving 18 bases between. The CDR3 totals 14 residues. The CDR3 sequence is CASSSEDKSYEQYF. CDR3 in DNA: TGTGCCAGCTCATCCGAAGATAAATCGTACGAGCAGTACTTC.

The chain uses TRBV12-3 or TRBV12-4 and TRBJ1-2, with D hard to call. CDR3 length: 13 residues. V gave up 4 bases and J gave up 8 bases, with 14 bases separating them. The DNA of the CDR3 is TGTGCCAGCAGTTCCCTTGTGAGGTCGGGCTACACCTTC. Protein: CASSSLVRSGYTF.

The genes are TRBV3-1 (or the pseudogene TRBV3-2) and TRBJ2-1, with D tentatively TRBD1 or TRBD2 (5 bases each). From germline, CDR1 is LGHDT and CDR2 YNNKEL (reference sequence). CDR3 size: 15 residues. Trimming shortened V by 1 base and J by 9 bases, and 16 bases separated the two germline ends. DNA of the CDR3: TGTGCCAGCAGCCAAGTGCGAAAGGGGAGTGGTGAGCAGTTCTTC. Its protein is CASSQVRKGSGEQFF.

V usage is TRBV4-3 and J usage is TRBJ2-7; no clear D. This CDR3 is built from 15 residues. V gave up 0 bases and J gave up 3 bases, with 12 bases separating them. Germline-derived CDR1 and CDR2 are LGHNA and YSLEER. CDR3 amino acids: CASSQDSLSVYEQYF. In DNA, the CDR3 is TGCGCCAGCAGCCAAGATAGTTTATCCGTCTACGAGCAGTACTTC.

J is TRBJ2-1 and V is TRBV5-4; TRBD1 is a possible D gene (5 bases). Germline CDR1 SGHNT, CDR2 YYREEE (reference sequence). The CDR3 extends over 13 amino acids. V was trimmed by 4 bases and J by 4 bases, leaving 9 bases between them. DNA for the CDR3: TGTGCCAGCAGCGCACAGGTTTACAATGAGCAGTTCTTC. Amino acid sequence: CASSAQVYNEQFF.

The rearrangement uses TRBV19 and TRBJ2-1; D is unresolved. In germline, CDR1 is LNHDA, CDR2 SQIVND (reference sequence). V lost 3 bases and J lost 4, with 13 bases in between. The CDR3 runs to 15 residues. Here the CDR3 reads CASSITERKYNEQFF. CDR3 DNA: TGTGCCAGTAGTATTACAGAGAGGAAATACAATGAGCAGTTCTTC. The variable domain in full, with the rest retrieved from reference TRBV19 and TRBJ2-1, is DGGITQSPKYLFRKEGQNVTLSCEQNLNHDAMYWYRQDPGQGLRLIYYSQIVNDFQKGDIAEGYSVSREKKESFPLTVTSAQKNPTAFYLCASSITERKYNEQFFGPGTRLTVL.

The chain links TRBV11-2 to TRBJ2-1; 8 nucleotides agree with TRBD1. Unmatched junction bases numbered 1, after V lost 6 bases and J lost 3 bases. Germline V CDR1 and CDR2: SGHAT, FQNNGV. This CDR3 has 13 residues. The CDR3: CASSDRGYNEQFF. CDR3 bases: TGTGCCAGCAGTGACAGGGGCTACAATGAGCAGTTCTTC.